The entry below gives a single T cell receptor (beta chain) sequence along with its context. Sequencing of TCR beta was performed on blood CD8+ and CD4+ T cells. Negative isolation yielded the CD8+ and CD4+ T cells, while FACS enriched the TEMRA cells. This record belongs to a study of CD8 T cells in Susac syndrome. This CDR3 has 15 residues. Germline CDR1 is SGHAT and CDR2 is FQNNGV. The V and J ends lost 5 bases and 0 bases respectively, with 14 bases between them. Roughly 0.45 to 1 ug RNA was reverse transcribed with random hexamers. TCRdb re-derived calls from the immunoSEQ multiplex PCR reads in MiXCR, one entry per CDR3 protein. The data show roughly 400,000 distinct CDR3 sequences, 85% to 90% seen once.

The TCR sequence derives from a human donor with multiple sclerosis. Sequencing used CD8+ T cells from PBMCs. The rearrangement uses TRBV11-2 and TRBJ2-7, with a weak D call TRBD2 (6 bases). CDR3 region: CASSKGTLGSYEQYF. The CDR3 DNA reads TGTGCCAGCAGCAAAGGGACTTTAGGCTCCTACGAGCAGTACTTC.